This T cell receptor beta chain was observed in a study of spatial heterogeneity in lung cancer. Study overall: Sequenced were any available follow-up PBMC samples, which had been obtained a median of around 2 years after resection. Beta-chain sequences were consistently detected more often than alpha-chain sequences.

The time point denotes: blood at routine non-recurrence follow-up after resection. The authors sequenced whole RNA from tumor, nontumor lung or frozen PBMC without sorting. This clonotype occurred a few times. Its antigen is unknown. Study-level findings and limits: At tumor resection, ubiquitous expanded TCRs were detected in blood more often than later.

V gave up 6 bases and J gave up 2 bases, with 15 bases separating them. The CDR3 totals 15 residues. The germline gives CDR1 MNHEY, CDR2 SVGAGI. TCRdb called the 5' RACE reads again in MiXCR, with one record for every CDR3 protein. Among over 95,000 distinct CDR3 sequences listed, approximately 10% were seen once. This clonotype originated in a female donor with early-stage non-small cell lung cancer. The sequencing here drew on PBMCs, taken at follow-up. This sequence joins TRBV6-5 and TRBJ2-3; D is possibly TRBD1 (5 bases). CDR3 sequence: CASRHGNRHTDTQYF. The CDR3 DNA follows: TGTGCCAGCAGGCACGGTAACAGGCACACAGATACGCAGTATTTT.